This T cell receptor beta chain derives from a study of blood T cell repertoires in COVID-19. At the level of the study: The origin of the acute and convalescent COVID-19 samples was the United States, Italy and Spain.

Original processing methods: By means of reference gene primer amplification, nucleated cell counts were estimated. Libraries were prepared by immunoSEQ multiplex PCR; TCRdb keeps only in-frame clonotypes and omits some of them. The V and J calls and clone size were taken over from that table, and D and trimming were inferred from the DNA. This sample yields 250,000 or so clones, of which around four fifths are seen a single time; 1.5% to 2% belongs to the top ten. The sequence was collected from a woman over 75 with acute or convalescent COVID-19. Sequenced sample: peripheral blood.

The DNA of the CDR3 is TGTGCCAGTAGTACCGGACCACGCGGGGGGGGCGGGCCCCAGCATTTT. Amino acid sequence: CASSTGPRGGGGPQHF. The chain combines TRBV19 with TRBJ1-5; D is possibly TRBD1 (6 bases). The CDR3 has 16 amino acids. Trimming shortened V by 4 bases and J by 9 bases, and 22 bases separated the two germline ends. Germline CDR1 is LNHDA and CDR2 is SQIVND (reference sequence).